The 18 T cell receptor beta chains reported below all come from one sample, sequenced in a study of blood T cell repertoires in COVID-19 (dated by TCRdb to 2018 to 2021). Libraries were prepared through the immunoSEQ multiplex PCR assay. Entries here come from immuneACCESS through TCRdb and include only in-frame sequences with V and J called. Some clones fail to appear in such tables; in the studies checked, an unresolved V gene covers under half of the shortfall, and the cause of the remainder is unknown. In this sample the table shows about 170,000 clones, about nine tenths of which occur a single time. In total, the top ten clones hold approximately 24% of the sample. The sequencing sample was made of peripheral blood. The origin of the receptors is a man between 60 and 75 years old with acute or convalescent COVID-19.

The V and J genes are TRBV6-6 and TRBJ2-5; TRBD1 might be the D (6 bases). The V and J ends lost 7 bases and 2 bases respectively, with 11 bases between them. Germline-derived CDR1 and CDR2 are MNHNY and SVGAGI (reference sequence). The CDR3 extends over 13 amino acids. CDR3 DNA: TGTGCCAGCACCAGGGGCAGACAAGAGACCCAGTACTTC. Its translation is CASTRGRQETQYF.

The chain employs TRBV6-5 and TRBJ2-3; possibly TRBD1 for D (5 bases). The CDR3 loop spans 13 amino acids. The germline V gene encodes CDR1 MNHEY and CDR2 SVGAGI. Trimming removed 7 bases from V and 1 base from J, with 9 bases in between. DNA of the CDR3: TGTGCCAGCAAACAGACAGGCACAGATACGCAGTATTTT. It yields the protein CASKQTGTDTQYF.

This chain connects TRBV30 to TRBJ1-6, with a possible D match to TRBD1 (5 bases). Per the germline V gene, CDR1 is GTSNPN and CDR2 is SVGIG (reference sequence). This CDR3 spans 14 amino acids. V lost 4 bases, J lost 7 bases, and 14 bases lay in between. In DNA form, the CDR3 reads TGTGCCTGGAATTATGACAGCCAAAATTCACCCCTCCACTTT. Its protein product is CAWNYDSQNSPLHF.

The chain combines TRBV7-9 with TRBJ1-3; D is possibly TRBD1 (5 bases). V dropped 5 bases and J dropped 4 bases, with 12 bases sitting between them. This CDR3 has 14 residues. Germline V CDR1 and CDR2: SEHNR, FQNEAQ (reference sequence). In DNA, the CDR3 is TGTGCCAGCAGCCAGGGTTTATCGGGAAACACCATATATTTT. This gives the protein CASSQGLSGNTIYF.

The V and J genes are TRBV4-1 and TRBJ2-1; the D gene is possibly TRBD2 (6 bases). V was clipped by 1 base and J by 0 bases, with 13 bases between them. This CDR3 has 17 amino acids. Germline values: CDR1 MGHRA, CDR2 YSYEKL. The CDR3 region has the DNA TGCGCCAGCAGCCAAGGTCTCGGCGGGAACTCCTACAATGAGCAGTTCTTC. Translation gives CASSQGLGGNSYNEQFF.

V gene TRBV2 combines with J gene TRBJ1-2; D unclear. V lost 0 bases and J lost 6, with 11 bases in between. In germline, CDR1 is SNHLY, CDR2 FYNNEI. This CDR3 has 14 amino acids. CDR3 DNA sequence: TGTGCCAGCAGTGAAGCGCGGGGTAGTGATGGCTACACCTTC. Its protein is CASSEARGSDGYTF. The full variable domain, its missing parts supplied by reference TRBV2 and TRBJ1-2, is EPEVTQTPSHQVTQMGQEVILRCVPISNHLYFYWYRQILGQKVEFLVSFYNNEISEKSEIFDDQFSVERPDGSNFTLKIRSTKLEDSAMYFCASSEARGSDGYTFGSGTRLTVV.

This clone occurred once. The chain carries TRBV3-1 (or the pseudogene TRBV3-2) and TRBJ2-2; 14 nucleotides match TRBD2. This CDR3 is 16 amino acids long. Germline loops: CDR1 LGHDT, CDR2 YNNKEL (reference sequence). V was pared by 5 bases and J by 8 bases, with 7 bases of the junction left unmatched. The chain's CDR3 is CASSTRTSGGTGELFF. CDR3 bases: TGTGCCAGCAGCACCCGGACTAGCGGGGGGACGGGGGAGCTGTTTTTT.

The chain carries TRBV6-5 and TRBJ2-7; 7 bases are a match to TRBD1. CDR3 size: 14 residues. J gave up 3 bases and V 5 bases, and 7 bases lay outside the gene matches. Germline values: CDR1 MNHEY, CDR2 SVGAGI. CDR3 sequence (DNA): TGTGCCAGCAGTCCAGGGGACAGAGTCTACGAGCAGTACTTC. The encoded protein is CASSPGDRVYEQYF.

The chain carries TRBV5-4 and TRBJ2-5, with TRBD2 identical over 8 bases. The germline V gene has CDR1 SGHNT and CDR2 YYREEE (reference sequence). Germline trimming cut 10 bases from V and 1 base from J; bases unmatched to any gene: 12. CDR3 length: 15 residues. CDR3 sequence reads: CALGGIAGFQETQYF. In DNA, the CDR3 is TGTGCCCTTGGGGGGATAGCGGGGTTCCAAGAGACCCAGTACTTC. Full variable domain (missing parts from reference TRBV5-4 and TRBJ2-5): ETGVTQSPTHLIKTRGQQVTLRCSSQSGHNTVSWYQQALGQGPQFIFQYYREEENGRGNFPPRFSGLQFPNYSSELNVNALELDDSALYLCALGGIAGFQETQYFGPGTRLLVL.

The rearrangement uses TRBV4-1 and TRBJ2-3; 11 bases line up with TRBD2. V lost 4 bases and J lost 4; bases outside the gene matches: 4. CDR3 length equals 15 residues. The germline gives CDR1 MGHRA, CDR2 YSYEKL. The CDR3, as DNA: TGCGCCAGCAGCCGTAGCGGGGGGGGCGCAGATACGCAGTATTTT. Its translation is CASSRSGGGADTQYF.

For the CDR3, the DNA is TGTGCCAGTAGACGGGGGGGCAGAGGCTATGGCTACACCTTC. It encodes CASRRGGRGYGYTF. The J gene is TRBJ1-2, the V gene TRBV19; D is possibly TRBD1 (6 bases). The length of the CDR3 is 14 residues. Germline-derived CDR1 and CDR2 are LNHDA and SQIVND (reference sequence). V shed 6 bases and J shed 4 bases, with 15 bases lying between them.

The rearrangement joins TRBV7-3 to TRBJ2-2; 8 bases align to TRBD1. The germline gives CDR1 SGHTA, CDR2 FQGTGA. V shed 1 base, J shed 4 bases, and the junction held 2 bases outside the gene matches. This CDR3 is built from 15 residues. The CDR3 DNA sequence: TGTGCCAGCAGCTTAAAACAGGGGGGCACCGGGGAGCTGTTTTTT. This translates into CASSLKQGGTGELFF.

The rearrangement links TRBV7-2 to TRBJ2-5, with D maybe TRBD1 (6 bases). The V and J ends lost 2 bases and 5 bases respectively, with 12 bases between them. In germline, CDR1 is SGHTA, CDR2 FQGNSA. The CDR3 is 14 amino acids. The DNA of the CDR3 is TGTGCCAGCAGCTTAAATCCAGGACAGGAGACCCAGTACTTC. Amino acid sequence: CASSLNPGQETQYF.

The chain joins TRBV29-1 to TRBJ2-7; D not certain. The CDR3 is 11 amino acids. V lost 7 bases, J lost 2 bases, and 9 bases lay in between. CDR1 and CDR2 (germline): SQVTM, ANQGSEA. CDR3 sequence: CSASRTYEQYF. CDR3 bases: TGCAGCGCCTCGCGGACCTACGAGCAGTACTTC.

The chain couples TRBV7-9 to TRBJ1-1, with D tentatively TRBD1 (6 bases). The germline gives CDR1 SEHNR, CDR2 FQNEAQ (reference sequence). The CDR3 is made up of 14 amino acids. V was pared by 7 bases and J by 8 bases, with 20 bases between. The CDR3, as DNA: TGTGCCAGCAACCTACAGGGATTGCTAGTGGAAGCTTTCTTT. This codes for CASNLQGLLVEAFF.

DNA for the CDR3: TGTGCCAGCAGTCAAGGGGGCTCTAGTAGCTACACCTTC. The encoded protein is CASSQGGSSSYTF. The chain combines TRBV9 with TRBJ1-2, with 7 bases identical to TRBD1. This CDR3 is built from 13 residues. The germline gives CDR1 SGDLS, CDR2 YYNGEE. V was pared by 5 bases and J by 9 bases, with 10 bases of the junction left unmatched.

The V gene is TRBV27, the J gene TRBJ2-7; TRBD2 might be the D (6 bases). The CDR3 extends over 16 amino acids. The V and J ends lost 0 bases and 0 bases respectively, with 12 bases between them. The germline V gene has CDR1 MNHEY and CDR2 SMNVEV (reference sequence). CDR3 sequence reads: CASSLSLGLSSYEQYF. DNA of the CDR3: TGTGCCAGCAGTTTATCCTTGGGACTGAGCTCCTACGAGCAGTACTTC.

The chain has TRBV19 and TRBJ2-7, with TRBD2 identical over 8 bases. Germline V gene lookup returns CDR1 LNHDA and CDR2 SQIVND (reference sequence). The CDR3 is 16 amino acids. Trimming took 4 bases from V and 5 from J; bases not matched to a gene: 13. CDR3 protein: CASSRTSGGTKDEQYF. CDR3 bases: TGTGCCAGTAGTAGGACCTCGGGAGGGACCAAAGACGAGCAGTACTTC. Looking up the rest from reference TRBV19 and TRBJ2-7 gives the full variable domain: DGGITQSPKYLFRKEGQNVTLSCEQNLNHDAMYWYRQDPGQGLRLIYYSQIVNDFQKGDIAEGYSVSREKKESFPLTVTSAQKNPTAFYLCASSRTSGGTKDEQYFGPGTRLTVT.